The T cell receptor beta chain under discussion was sequenced for a study of T cells after yellow fever vaccination. A remark on this clonotype: Its antigen is undetermined.

Regarding the study as a whole: Overall, a small share of clonotypes was seen in both CD4 and CD8 compartments. Primary-vaccination clones mostly resurfaced post-booster (96% CD4, about 87% CD8).

MiXCR was run by TCRdb on the 5' RACE reads, yielding one entry per CDR3 protein. The sample has 300,000 to 400,000 distinct CDR3 sequences; 8.7% are singletons. The CDR3 consists of 17 residues. Deletions cut 5 bases from V and 0 bases from J, with 15 bases between. The germline gives CDR1 SGHRS, CDR2 YFSETQ. The sequence was collected from a man younger than 35 who received the YFV17D yellow fever vaccine. Sequences were derived from PBMCs, sampled on the day of the first yellow fever vaccination. The chain uses TRBV5-1 and TRBJ1-6; D unclear. The CDR3 nucleotides read TGCGCCAGCAGAGTAGGCACGGCAAGCTCCTATAATTCACCCCTCCACTTT. Its translation is CASRVGTASSYNSPLHF.